Sequencing of this T cell receptor beta chain was carried out in a study of T cells in Graves' hyperthyroidism and ophthalmopathy. Across the study: Before treatment of any kind, peripheral blood was taken at initial diagnosis. Findings and limits, study-wide: The model identified upcoming ophthalmopathy a median roughly 6.5 months ahead of onset.

Trimming removed 5 bases from V and 5 bases from J, with 14 bases in between. This CDR3 is built from 14 residues. Germline assignment: CDR1 MGHDK and CDR2 SYGVNS. Amplification yielded TCR beta CDR3 regions, with RNA transcripts as the source. An initial round of RT-PCR targeting the TCR CDR3 relied on the HTBI primer set. From the multiplex PCR reads, TCRdb called clonotypes with MiXCR, one entry per CDR3 protein. The sample lists hundreds of thousands of distinct CDR3 sequences, roughly 37% occurring once. Patients aged 18 to 65 with hyperthyroidism were newly diagnosed, with duration under 2 months. Investigators excluded patients with uncontrolled infection, other autoimmune disease, pregnancy or lactation. This clonotype has only a few counts. What it binds is unknown.

The chain has TRBV25-1 and TRBJ2-3; TRBD1 might be the D (6 bases). The sample comprised blood. The receptor's source is a young man with Graves' hyperthyroidism. CDR3 in amino acids: CASSNPQGRDTQYF. CDR3 DNA sequence: TGTGCCAGCAGTAACCCACAGGGAAGAGATACGCAGTATTTT.